This TCR beta chain is drawn from a study of T cell responses to AZD1222 COVID-19 vaccine. Study-wide context: Pooled in the analysis were second doses at about 4 or about 12 weeks.

Findings of the study overall: Spike-specific TCR depth and breadth grew after two AZD1222 doses. Regions 160-218 and 743-854 held dominance among vaccine-associated CD4 TCRs, which spanned spike. Repertoires were sampled only after the peak T cell response.

Here immunoSEQ multiplex PCR was the method, and the copy in TCRdb shows in-frame clones only, minus some. The repertoire holds 100,000 to 150,000 clones, with over 75% as singletons. This clone was observed a handful of times. What it binds is not known. This TCR came from an adult in good health. This sample comprised peripheral blood, obtained on day 0 of AZD1222 vaccination.

In nucleotides, the CDR3 is TGCAGTGCTAGCGACCCCCCGGGTTGGTTCTTC. Protein: CSASDPPGWFF. This chain links TRBV20-1 with TRBJ2-1; D is uncertain. This CDR3 comprises 11 residues. The V gene lost 3 bases and the J gene lost 15 bases, with 15 bases spanning the gap. CDR1 is DFQATT and CDR2 is SNEGSKA in the germline V gene (reference sequence).